This T cell receptor (beta chain) was captured by sequencing in a study of blood T cell repertoires in COVID-19. The repertoire was sequenced with immunoSEQ multiplex PCR; TCRdb's copy has only in-frame clones and lacks some. The sample records 350,000 to 400,000 clones, around 89% being singletons. CDR3 length equals 15 residues. Germline V CDR1 and CDR2: SGHTA, FQGNSA. The V and J ends lost 5 bases and 5 bases, in that order; junction bases with no gene match: 8. J is TRBJ2-2 and V is TRBV7-2, with 7 bases aligning to TRBD1. This TCR was sampled from a woman younger than 35 who had recovered from COVID-19. Sequences were obtained from PBMCs or T cells enriched from blood (not recorded which). CDR3 sequence: CASSLGQTLTGELFF. The CDR3 nucleotides read TGTGCCAGCAGCCTGGGACAGACCTTGACCGGGGAGCTGTTTTTT.